A selection of T cell receptor beta chains follows, all from one sample in a study of patients and donors after allogeneic stem cell transplantation. TCRdb reanalysed the RT-PCR reads using MiXCR and keeps one entry per CDR3 protein. The data show 390,000 or so distinct CDR3 sequences, 16% seen once. Material for sequencing was blood, either unsorted or a sorted T cell fraction (not recorded which). All receptors derive from a human donor who was either an allogeneic HSCT recipient or a stem cell or donor lymphocyte infusion donor (not recorded which). It is not recorded whose cells these are; they may come from a transplant donor. The conserved cysteine and the conserved F or W are not part of the CDR3 here.

V	J	length	CDR3
TRBV5-1	TRBJ2-7	13	ASSLDPGRTYEQY
TRBV12-3/TRBV12-4	TRBJ1-4	14	ASSLPKTGKFEKLF
TRBV14	TRBJ2-7	12	ASSPSDRPYEQY
TRBV30	TRBJ2-5	14	AWSVRAGPGWETQY
TRBV7-8	TRBJ2-7	14	ASSPQPLKGSYEQY
TRBV12-3/TRBV12-4	TRBJ1-2	13	ASSLRTPRHYGYT
TRBV12-3/TRBV12-4	TRBJ1-5	12	ASRHDREDQPQH
TRBV30	TRBJ2-7	10	AWTAGTYEQY
TRBV27	TRBJ1-5	15	ASSLYPPLDSNQPQH
TRBV25-1	TRBJ2-6	17	ASSPIKGQGGSGANVLT
TRBV3-1	TRBJ1-2	12	ASSQVTGIYGYT
TRBV12-3/TRBV12-4	TRBJ2-7	10	ASMGYSYEQY
TRBV6-1	TRBJ1-5	11	ASSTRQSQPQH
TRBV3-1	TRBJ1-5	13	ASSQGGSSNQPQH
TRBV30	TRBJ2-6	12	AWSVGAGANVLT
TRBV28	TRBJ2-5	14	ASRAPPRTAQETQY
TRBV30	TRBJ1-1	8	AWGRTEAF
TRBV19	TRBJ2-1	12	ASSIQGINNEQF